A single sample is the source of the 30 T cell receptor beta chains below, sequenced in a study of blood T cell repertoires in COVID-19. The data were produced by immunoSEQ multiplex PCR, yet TCRdb's version contains in-frame clones alone and is incomplete. The sample has about 300,000 clones; just over 85% are singletons. Sequences were obtained from PBMCs or T cells enriched from blood (not recorded which). The receptors shown here come from a woman aged 18-29 years who had recovered from COVID-19.

This clone was seen more than once but under ten times. This chain connects TRBV27 to TRBJ2-7, with TRBD1 matching over 12 bases. Per germline, CDR1 MNHEY and CDR2 SMNVEV (reference sequence). CDR3 length: 16 residues. Germline trimming cut 4 bases from V and 6 bases from J; bases unmatched to any gene: 10. This CDR3 reads CASSSQPGQGAFEQYF. The CDR3 DNA is TGTGCCAGCAGTTCACAACCGGGACAGGGGGCTTTCGAGCAGTACTTC.

In its sample, this clone was seen a few times. This chain uses TRBV28 with TRBJ1-6; TRBD1 is a possible D gene (6 bases). Germline V gene lookup returns CDR1 MDHEN and CDR2 SYDVKM. The CDR3 is made up of 13 amino acids. Trimming cost V 6 bases and J 10 bases, with 13 bases left between them. In DNA form, the CDR3 reads TGTGCCAGCAGCCCAAGGACAGTATCACCCCTCCACTTT. As protein: CASSPRTVSPLHF.

This chain joins TRBV5-1 and TRBJ1-2; TRBD1 matches 12 bases. CDR1 and CDR2 from the germline V gene are SGHRS and YFSETQ. The CDR3 has 15 residues. Germline trimming cut 0 bases from V and 8 bases from J; bases unmatched to any gene: 5. In DNA, the CDR3 is TGCGCCAGCAGCTTGGGGGACAGGGGGCTAGAAGGCTACACCTTC. Translated, it gives CASSLGDRGLEGYTF.

The chain employs TRBV5-1 and TRBJ2-1; 9 bases line up with TRBD2. This CDR3 has 17 amino acids. Germline V gene lookup returns CDR1 SGHRS and CDR2 YFSETQ. Trimming removed 0 bases from V and 4 bases from J; junction bases left unmatched: 8. As DNA, the CDR3 is TGCGCCAGCAGCTTGGCCGGCGGGGGGGCCAAATACAATGAGCAGTTCTTC. This gives the protein CASSLAGGGAKYNEQFF.

The rearrangement links TRBV2 to TRBJ1-1; 7 bases agree with TRBD1. The germline V gene has CDR1 SNHLY and CDR2 FYNNEI. J gave up 6 bases and V 4 bases, and 2 bases lay outside the gene matches. CDR3 size: 12 residues. The CDR3 reads CASSGGQSEAFF. CDR3 nucleotides: TGTGCCAGCAGTGGGGGACAGTCTGAAGCTTTCTTT.

Remarks on this clone: The junction does not match germline at one end; this may be a read error. The chain is built from TRBV27 and TRBJ1-6, with 7 bases fitting TRBD1. Germline lookup yields CDR1 MNHEY and CDR2 SMNVEV (reference sequence). The CDR3 contains 15 residues. The CDR3 sequence is CATSPGTDRYSPLHF. The DNA of the CDR3 is TGTGCCACCAGTCCCGGGACAGACCGATATTCACCCCTCCACTTT.

V gene TRBV13 combines with J gene TRBJ2-1; D is unclear. V lost 5 bases, J lost 10 bases, and 12 bases lay in between. Germline V lookup: CDR1 PRHDT, CDR2 FYEKMQ (reference sequence). The CDR3 loop spans 12 amino acids. The CDR3 DNA is TGTGCCAGCAGCCCCCGACTTAAAGAGCAGTTCTTC. Translating it yields CASSPRLKEQFF.

This clone has a handful of counts. The V gene is TRBV7-2, the J gene TRBJ2-3; D might be TRBD2 (5 bases). Trimming cost V 4 bases and J 0 bases, with 8 bases left between them. The CDR3 is 14 residues long. Germline V gene lookup returns CDR1 SGHTA and CDR2 FQGNSA. CDR3 bases: TGTGCCAGCAGCTCGGACTGGAGCACAGATACGCAGTATTTT. It translates to CASSSDWSTDTQYF.

The V and J genes are TRBV7-9 and TRBJ1-1; 8 nucleotides match TRBD1. V shed 7 bases and J 3 bases; nucleotides not matched to a gene: 10. The CDR3 is 15 residues long. Per germline, CDR1 SEHNR and CDR2 FQNEAQ (reference sequence). The CDR3 region is CASTTQGVRDTEAFF. In nucleotides, the CDR3 is TGTGCCAGCACAACACAGGGGGTGAGGGACACTGAAGCTTTCTTT. Full variable domain (rest looked up from reference TRBV7-9 and TRBJ1-1): DTGVSQNPRHKITKRGQNVTFRCDPISEHNRLYWYRQTLGQGPEFLTYFQNEAQLEKSRLLSDRFSAERPKGSFSTLEIQRTEQGDSAMYLCASTTQGVRDTEAFFGQGTRLTVV.

The chain employs TRBV27 and TRBJ1-5; 7 nucleotides line up with TRBD1. Germline trimming cut 7 bases from V and 1 base from J; bases unmatched to any gene: 7. The length of the CDR3 is 15 residues. In germline, CDR1 is MNHEY, CDR2 SMNVEV (reference sequence). CDR3 coding DNA: TGTGCCAGCACCTTCAGGGGGACGAGCAATCAGCCCCAGCATTTT. Amino acid sequence: CASTFRGTSNQPQHF.

Only one count was recorded for this clone. The sample carries other DNA sequences with the same CDR3. The chain employs TRBV4-1 and TRBJ2-1; TRBD1 might be the D (5 bases). Per germline, CDR1 MGHRA and CDR2 YSYEKL. The CDR3 contains 13 residues. The V end was cut by 4 bases, the J end by 4 bases, with 8 bases between. The CDR3 reads CASSLQGYNEQFF. The CDR3 nucleotides are TGCGCCAGCAGCCTTCAGGGTTACAATGAGCAGTTCTTC.

The gene calls are TRBV5-1 and TRBJ1-1; D unresolved. Germline V gene sequence: CDR1 SGHRS, CDR2 YFSETQ. V was trimmed by 0 bases and J by 7 bases, leaving 13 bases between them. CDR3 size: 14 residues. The CDR3, as DNA: TGCGCCAGCAGCTTGGCCATCGAGGGCCTTGAAGCTTTCTTT. The encoded protein is CASSLAIEGLEAFF.

About this clone itself: At one of its ends the junction is not consistent with the germline gene, which may arise from a read error. The J gene is TRBJ2-7, the V gene TRBV11-2, with TRBD1 identical over 10 bases. The CDR3 contains 15 residues. The germline V gene encodes CDR1 SGHAT and CDR2 FQNNGV. CDR3 sequence: CASRLDRGRLYEQYF. The CDR3 DNA reads as TGTGCCAGCAGATTAGACAGGGGGCGCCTTTACGAGCAGTACTTC.

This chain connects TRBV2 to TRBJ1-6, with D perhaps TRBD1 (5 bases). Germline V gene data show CDR1 as SNHLY and CDR2 as FYNNEI. CDR3 size: 12 residues. V was clipped by 6 bases and J by 8 bases, with 8 bases between them. The chain's CDR3 is CASSKTDSPLHF. In nucleotides, the CDR3 is TGTGCCAGCAGCAAGACAGATTCACCCCTCCACTTT.

This clone was observed a few times. This chain links TRBV12-2 with TRBJ1-2; no DNA check was done on the table's D call, TRBD1. TRBV12-2 is a documented pseudogene. The CDR3 covers 15 residues. CDR3 nucleotide sequence: TGTGCAAGTCGCTTCTCGACAGGGGGGCTCTATGGCTACACCTTC. Amino acid sequence: CASRFSTGGLYGYTF.

V usage is TRBV2 and J usage is TRBJ1-4; tentatively, D is TRBD1 (5 bases). The CDR3 has 14 residues. From germline, CDR1 is SNHLY and CDR2 FYNNEI. Trimming cost V 4 bases and J 3 bases, with 9 bases left between them. CDR3 DNA: TGTGCCAGCAGTGGGGGGGATTCTAATGAAAAACTGTTTTTT. Translated, it gives CASSGGDSNEKLFF.

The chain uses TRBV19 and TRBJ1-1; unclear D gene. V lost 1 base and J lost 0, with 6 bases in between. CDR1 is LNHDA, CDR2 SQIVND, per germline (reference sequence). The CDR3 covers 14 residues. The CDR3 sequence: CASSIGHVNTEAFF. Written as DNA, the CDR3 is TGTGCCAGTAGTATAGGACACGTGAACACTGAAGCTTTCTTT.

The chain uses TRBV28 and TRBJ2-7; D unresolved. Germline loops: CDR1 MDHEN, CDR2 SYDVKM. Trimming shortened V by 1 base and J by 5 bases, and 9 bases separated the two germline ends. The CDR3 is 13 residues long. CDR3 protein: CASSLSSNDEQYF. The CDR3 DNA follows: TGTGCCAGCAGTTTATCGAGTAACGACGAGCAGTACTTC.

This rearrangement joins TRBV30 to TRBJ1-1; D not certain. This CDR3 region has 12 residues. Per germline, CDR1 GTSNPN and CDR2 SVGIG (reference sequence). Deletions cut 2 bases from V and 0 bases from J, with 4 bases between. The CDR3 sequence is CAWSQMNTEAFF. CDR3 coding DNA: TGTGCCTGGAGTCAGATGAACACTGAAGCTTTCTTT. Complete variable domain (other parts from reference TRBV30 and TRBJ1-1): SQTIHQWPATLVQPVGSPLSLECTVEGTSNPNLYWYRQAAGRGLQLLFYSVGIGQISSEVPQNLSASRPQDRQFILSSKKLLLSDSGFYLCAWSQMNTEAFFGQGTRLTVV.

This chain links TRBV9 with TRBJ1-1; 7 bases are a match to TRBD1. The CDR3 spans 14 residues. V was pared by 3 bases and J by 5 bases, with 7 bases of the junction left unmatched. CDR1 is SGDLS, CDR2 YYNGEE, per germline. The CDR3 loop is CASSGGQGETEAFF. In DNA form, the CDR3 reads TGTGCCAGCAGCGGAGGGCAGGGGGAAACTGAAGCTTTCTTT.

With respect to this clone: A read error may produce the germline difference seen at one junction end. This chain uses TRBV9 with TRBJ1-4; D is undetermined. The CDR3 consists of 10 residues. Germline CDR1 SGDLS, CDR2 YYNGEE. The CDR3: CASSVASPVF. The CDR3, as DNA: TGTGCCAGCAGCGTAGCTTCCCCTGTTTTT.

J is TRBJ1-1 and V is TRBV5-6; 7 nucleotides align to TRBD1. The CDR3 totals 15 residues. Germline CDR1 reads SGHDT; CDR2 reads YYEEEE. The V and J ends lost 1 base and 6 bases, in that order; junction bases with no gene match: 9. The CDR3 here is CASSLPGQGVAEAFF. CDR3 DNA sequence: TGTGCCAGCAGCTTGCCGGGGCAGGGGGTTGCTGAAGCTTTCTTT.

The chain links TRBV2 to TRBJ2-2, with D perhaps TRBD1 (5 bases). Trimming took 5 bases from V and 4 from J, leaving 11 bases between them. The CDR3 covers 14 residues. Germline CDR1 is SNHLY and CDR2 is FYNNEI. The CDR3: CASSRSGSTGELFF. CDR3 DNA sequence: TGTGCCAGCAGTCGGTCAGGGTCCACCGGGGAGCTGTTTTTT.

The rearrangement joins TRBV2 to TRBJ2-2; D is undetermined. CDR1 is SNHLY, CDR2 FYNNEI, per germline. V shed 6 bases and J shed 1 base, with 9 bases lying between them. The CDR3 consists of 14 residues. The CDR3 DNA sequence: TGTGCCAGCAGGCCGTCTAGGAACACCGGGGAGCTGTTTTTT. The encoded protein is CASRPSRNTGELFF.

The V call is TRBV9, the J call TRBJ1-1, with D perhaps matching TRBD1 (6 bases). With 0 bases removed from V and 5 bases from J, the gap between germline ends came to 11 bases. This CDR3 has 14 residues. CDR1 and CDR2 (germline): SGDLS, YYNGEE. The CDR3 DNA reads as TGTGCCAGCAGCGTAGGCCAGGGGATAACTGAAGCTTTCTTT. Its protein is CASSVGQGITEAFF. Full variable domain (rest looked up from reference TRBV9 and TRBJ1-1): DSGVTQTPKHLITATGQRVTLRCSPRSGDLSVYWYQQSLDQGLQFLIQYYNGEERAKGNILERFSAQQFPDLHSELNLSSLELGDSALYFCASSVGQGITEAFFGQGTRLTVV.

V usage is TRBV11-3 and J usage is TRBJ2-7, with D possibly being TRBD1 (7 bases). Trimming removed 3 bases at V and 1 base at J, with 16 bases between. CDR3 size: 16 residues. Per germline, CDR1 SGHNT and CDR2 YENEEA. The DNA for the CDR3 is TGTGCCAGCAGCTTTGGAGGGACAGATCCTTCCTACGAGCAGTACTTC. It specifies CASSFGGTDPSYEQYF.

The rearrangement links TRBV18 to TRBJ2-2, with D uncertain. V shed 5 bases and J shed 1 base, with 8 bases lying between them. This CDR3 has 14 residues. CDR1 and CDR2 from the germline V gene are KGHSH and LQKENI. The CDR3 DNA is TGTGCCAGCTCAACGACTCAGAACACCGGGGAGCTGTTTTTT. Translated, it gives CASSTTQNTGELFF.

This chain links TRBV7-9 with TRBJ2-3, with D unresolved. The CDR3 spans 17 residues. In germline, CDR1 is SEHNR, CDR2 FQNEAQ (reference sequence). The V end lost 8 bases, the J end lost 2 bases, and 23 bases lay between the germline ends. The CDR3 DNA reads as TGTGCCAGCCTGTCAACCCTACTCTCGGAGATCACAGATACGCAGTATTTT. Its translation is CASLSTLLSEITDTQYF. Together with reference TRBV7-9 and TRBJ2-3, the CDR3 gives the full variable domain: DTGVSQNPRHKITKRGQNVTFRCDPISEHNRLYWYRQTLGQGPEFLTYFQNEAQLEKSRLLSDRFSAERPKGSFSTLEIQRTEQGDSAMYLCASLSTLLSEITDTQYFGPGTRLTVL.

The rearrangement uses TRBV5-1 and TRBJ1-1; 9 bases are a match to TRBD1. The CDR3 is 15 residues long. J was trimmed by 5 bases and V by 0 bases; bases with no gene match: 5. CDR1 and CDR2 (germline): SGHRS, YFSETQ. CDR3 sequence (DNA): TGCGCCAGCAGCTTGGATCGACAGGGGGGAACTGAAGCTTTCTTT. Its translation: CASSLDRQGGTEAFF.

The V call is TRBV20-1, the J call TRBJ1-1; D is perhaps TRBD1 (5 bases). CDR3 length: 11 amino acids. Germline loops: CDR1 DFQATT, CDR2 SNEGSKA (reference sequence). CDR3 sequence reads: CSAHLGRKAFF. The CDR3 DNA is TGCAGCGCCCACCTGGGGCGAAAAGCTTTCTTT.